The clone carrying this TCR beta chain appeared a few times. This entry belongs to a study of human T cells and chemical hapten exposure. The time point was: patch test 3, about 24 weeks after DPC sensitization. Treatment reported: therapeutic diphenylcyclopropenone sensitization with weekly scalp DPC. Trimming pared 5 bases from V and 6 bases from J, leaving 21 bases between. This CDR3 is built from 16 residues. Each CDR3 protein gets one entry after TCRdb re-called the RACE reads with MiXCR. The top ten clones hold 2% to 2.5% of a sample with about 190,000 distinct CDR3 sequences, approximately 24% of them seen once.

The chain carries TRBV12-3 or TRBV12-4 and TRBJ2-3; D might be TRBD1 (6 bases). The sequenced sample was whole blood, obtained in connection with sensitization to the hapten diphenylcyclopropenone (DPC). The sequence came from a woman between 40 and 50 years old with alopecia areata. Some clones in this sample may be carry-over from other donors' samples. CDR3 region: CASSHREGAVGDTQYF. CDR3 in DNA: TGTGCCAGCAGTCACAGGGAAGGAGCCGTGGGGGATACGCAGTATTTT.